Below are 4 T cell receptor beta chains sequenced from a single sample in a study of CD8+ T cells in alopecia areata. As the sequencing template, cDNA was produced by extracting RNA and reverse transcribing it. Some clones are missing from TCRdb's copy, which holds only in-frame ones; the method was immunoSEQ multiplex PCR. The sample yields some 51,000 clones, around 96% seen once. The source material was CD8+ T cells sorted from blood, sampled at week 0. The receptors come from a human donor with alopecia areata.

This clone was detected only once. The CDR3 region has the DNA TGTGCCAGCAGCCAAGTCGGGGGAAGCTCCTACAATGAGCAGTTCTTC. It yields the protein CASSQVGGSSYNEQFF. V and J are TRBV14 and TRBJ2-1; D perhaps matches TRBD2 (6 bases). The CDR3 spans 16 residues. Trimming left V 1 base short and J 0 bases short, with 10 bases between. Germline V lookup: CDR1 SGHDN, CDR2 FVKESK.

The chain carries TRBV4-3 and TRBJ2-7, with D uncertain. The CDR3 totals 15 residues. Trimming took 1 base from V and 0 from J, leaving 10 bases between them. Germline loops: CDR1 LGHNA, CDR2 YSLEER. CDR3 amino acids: CASSQGNSPSYEQYF. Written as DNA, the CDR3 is TGCGCCAGCAGCCAAGGAAATTCTCCCTCCTACGAGCAGTACTTC.

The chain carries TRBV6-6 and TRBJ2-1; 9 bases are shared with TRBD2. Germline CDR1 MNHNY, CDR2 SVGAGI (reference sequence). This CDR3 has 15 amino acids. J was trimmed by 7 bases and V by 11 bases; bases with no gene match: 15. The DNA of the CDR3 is TGTGCCGGCCTGGGGGGAGCGGGGGGCCGGAATGAGCAGTTCTTC. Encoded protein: CAGLGGAGGRNEQFF.

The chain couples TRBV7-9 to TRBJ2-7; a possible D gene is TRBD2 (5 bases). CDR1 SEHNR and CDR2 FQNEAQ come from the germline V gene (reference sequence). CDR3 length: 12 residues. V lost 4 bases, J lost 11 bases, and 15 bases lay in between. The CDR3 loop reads CASSYYGDGEYF. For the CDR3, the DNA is TGTGCCAGCAGCTACTACGGGGATGGGGAGTACTTC. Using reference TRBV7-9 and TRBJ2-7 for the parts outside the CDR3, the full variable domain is DTGVSQNPRHKITKRGQNVTFRCDPISEHNRLYWYRQTLGQGPEFLTYFQNEAQLEKSRLLSDRFSAERPKGSFSTLEIQRTEQGDSAMYLCASSYYGDGEYFGPGTRLTVT.